The rows below give T cell receptor beta chains drawn from one sample of a study of T cells in Graves' hyperthyroidism and ophthalmopathy. Each CDR3 protein gets one entry after TCRdb re-called the multiplex PCR reads with MiXCR. The table shows 330,000 or so distinct CDR3 sequences, with 15% to 20% occurring only once. Sequenced material: blood. The receptor set was obtained from a woman aged 40 to 50 with Graves' ophthalmopathy. The CDR3 runs from the conserved cysteine through the conserved F or W. Fields, in order: V gene, D gene, J gene, clone size, CDR3 protein, CDR3 DNA. D genes are given only for firm matches. Size is omitted from some rows. Given values are once, few, many or a class for expanded clones.

v_call: TRBV11-2; d_call: TRBD2; j_call: TRBJ2-7; clone_size: many; cdr3_aa: CASSLLTGGRGREQYF; cdr3_nt: TGTGCCAGCAGCTTATTGACGGGAGGACGGGGACGCGAGCAGTACTTC
v_call: TRBV6-5; d_call: TRBD1; j_call: TRBJ1-5; clone_size: many; cdr3_aa: CASYARGTGGGGNQPQHF; cdr3_nt: TGTGCCAGCTACGCCCGTGGGACAGGGGGCGGGGGCAATCAGCCCCAGCATTTT
v_call: TRBV7-8; d_call: TRBD2; j_call: TRBJ2-4; clone_size: many; cdr3_aa: CASSLATLTSGMKTVGGAKNIQYF; cdr3_nt: TGTGCCAGCAGCTTAGCGACTTTAACTAGCGGGATGAAGACAGTGGGGGGAGCCAAAAACATTCAGTACTTC
v_call: TRBV15; d_call: NA; j_call: TRBJ1-1; clone_size: NA; cdr3_aa: CATSSAGHLIMNTEAFF; cdr3_nt: TGTGCCACCAGCAGCGCAGGACATCTGATCATGAACACTGAAGCTTTCTTT
v_call: TRBV24-1; d_call: TRBD1; j_call: TRBJ2-5; clone_size: many; cdr3_aa: CATSDQGQGEETQYF; cdr3_nt: TGTGCCACCAGTGACCAGGGACAGGGAGAAGAGACCCAGTACTTC
v_call: TRBV7-2; d_call: NA; j_call: TRBJ2-7; clone_size: NA; cdr3_aa: CASSLASRETYEQYF; cdr3_nt: TGTGCCAGCAGCTTAGCATCCAGGGAAACCTACGAGCAGTACTTC
v_call: TRBV15; d_call: NA; j_call: TRBJ2-3; clone_size: many; cdr3_aa: CATSSDYGPTDTQYF; cdr3_nt: TGTGCCACCAGCTCGGACTACGGACCCACAGATACGCAGTATTTT
v_call: TRBV7-8; d_call: TRBD2; j_call: TRBJ2-2; clone_size: many; cdr3_aa: CASSSTGLVRAGELFF; cdr3_nt: TGTGCCAGCAGCTCAACCGGACTAGTAAGGGCCGGGGAGCTGTTTTTT
v_call: TRBV20-1; d_call: NA; j_call: TRBJ2-7; clone_size: few; cdr3_aa: CSARDRGANSYEQYF; cdr3_nt: TGCAGTGCTAGAGACCGGGGCGCTAACTCCTACGAGCAGTACTTC
v_call: TRBV11-2; d_call: NA; j_call: TRBJ1-6; clone_size: many; cdr3_aa: CASSLPLVRDDSPLHF; cdr3_nt: TGTGCCAGCAGCCTCCCCCTGGTCAGGGACGATTCACCCCTCCACTTT
v_call: TRBV25-1; d_call: NA; j_call: TRBJ2-7; clone_size: many; cdr3_aa: CASSEEGISSYEQYF; cdr3_nt: TGTGCCAGCAGTGAAGAGGGGATTTCCTCCTACGAGCAGTACTTC
v_call: TRBV11-2; d_call: NA; j_call: TRBJ2-2; clone_size: many; cdr3_aa: CASSLDLGRRANTGELFF; cdr3_nt: TGTGCCAGCAGCTTAGATCTGGGTAGGCGGGCGAACACCGGGGAGCTGTTTTTT
v_call: TRBV5-1; d_call: NA; j_call: TRBJ1-1; clone_size: many; cdr3_aa: CASSPGGFTEAFF; cdr3_nt: TGCGCCAGCAGCCCAGGCGGTTTCACTGAAGCTTTCTTT
v_call: TRBV6-5; d_call: NA; j_call: TRBJ1-1; clone_size: many; cdr3_aa: CASSSAGEVSGAFF; cdr3_nt: TGTGCCAGCAGTTCGGCAGGGGAGGTTTCTGGAGCTTTCTTT
v_call: TRBV11-1; d_call: NA; j_call: TRBJ2-5; clone_size: many; cdr3_aa: CASSSEIETQYF; cdr3_nt: TGTGCCAGCAGCTCCGAAATAGAGACCCAGTACTTC
v_call: TRBV14; d_call: TRBD1; j_call: TRBJ1-1; clone_size: NA; cdr3_aa: CASSLRTGLNTEAFF; cdr3_nt: TGTGCCAGCAGCCTCCGGACAGGGCTGAACACTGAAGCTTTCTTT
v_call: TRBV9; d_call: TRBD1; j_call: TRBJ1-2; clone_size: many; cdr3_aa: CASSADPGQGADGYTF; cdr3_nt: TGTGCCAGCAGCGCAGATCCGGGACAGGGGGCGGATGGCTACACCTTC
v_call: TRBV9; d_call: NA; j_call: TRBJ1-2; clone_size: many; cdr3_aa: CASEDKNYGYTF; cdr3_nt: TGTGCCTCTGAGGACAAGAACTATGGCTACACCTTC
v_call: TRBV6-2/TRBV6-3; d_call: NA; j_call: TRBJ2-7; clone_size: many; cdr3_aa: CASSQIYEQYF; cdr3_nt: TGTGCCAGCAGTCAAATATACGAGCAGTACTTC
v_call: TRBV30; d_call: TRBD1; j_call: TRBJ2-2; clone_size: few; cdr3_aa: CAWGTELTGELFF; cdr3_nt: TGTGCCTGGGGGACAGAGTTGACCGGGGAGCTGTTTTTT
v_call: TRBV7-2; d_call: NA; j_call: TRBJ2-5; clone_size: many; cdr3_aa: CASSLETRETQYF; cdr3_nt: TGTGCCAGCAGCTTAGAGACTCGAGAGACCCAGTACTTC
v_call: TRBV11-2; d_call: TRBD2; j_call: TRBJ2-5; clone_size: many; cdr3_aa: CASSRGWRLAGAVSGETQYF; cdr3_nt: TGTGCCAGCAGCCGAGGGTGGAGACTAGCGGGAGCAGTTTCGGGAGAGACCCAGTACTTC
v_call: TRBV28; d_call: NA; j_call: TRBJ1-1; clone_size: many; cdr3_aa: CASIKGGDTEAFF; cdr3_nt: TGTGCCAGCATTAAAGGTGGAGACACTGAAGCTTTCTTT
v_call: TRBV12-3/TRBV12-4; d_call: NA; j_call: TRBJ2-7; clone_size: NA; cdr3_aa: CASSFSASSYEQYF; cdr3_nt: TGTGCCAGCAGTTTCTCTGCTAGTAGCTACGAGCAGTACTTC
v_call: TRBV20-1; d_call: TRBD1; j_call: TRBJ2-5; clone_size: NA; cdr3_aa: CSAHRGETQYF; cdr3_nt: TGCAGTGCTCACAGGGGGGAGACCCAGTACTTC
v_call: TRBV9; d_call: TRBD2; j_call: TRBJ2-7; clone_size: NA; cdr3_aa: CASSLAGGSNEQYF; cdr3_nt: TGTGCCAGCAGCCTAGCGGGAGGTTCCAACGAGCAGTACTTC
v_call: TRBV6-5; d_call: TRBD1; j_call: TRBJ2-7; clone_size: NA; cdr3_aa: CASSYWARGQYEQYF; cdr3_nt: TGTGCCAGCAGTTACTGGGCCAGGGGGCAGTACGAGCAGTACTTC
v_call: TRBV5-1; d_call: TRBD1; j_call: TRBJ2-7; clone_size: NA; cdr3_aa: CASSLITGASYEQYF; cdr3_nt: TGCGCCAGCAGTTTAATCACAGGGGCCTCCTACGAGCAGTACTTC
v_call: TRBV6-2/TRBV6-3; d_call: NA; j_call: TRBJ1-5; clone_size: many; cdr3_aa: CASSLTLGSNQPQHF; cdr3_nt: TGTGCCAGCAGTCTGACCCTAGGCAGCAATCAGCCCCAGCATTTT
v_call: TRBV6-5; d_call: TRBD1; j_call: TRBJ1-5; clone_size: many; cdr3_aa: CASTSGGPSTISNQPQHF; cdr3_nt: TGTGCCAGCACCTCAGGGGGACCCAGTACAATTAGCAATCAGCCCCAGCATTTT
v_call: TRBV30; d_call: NA; j_call: TRBJ2-2; clone_size: many; cdr3_aa: CAGTRAEDTGELFF; cdr3_nt: TGTGCCGGGACTCGGGCGGAGGACACCGGGGAGCTGTTTTTT
v_call: TRBV28; d_call: TRBD1; j_call: TRBJ2-3; clone_size: NA; cdr3_aa: CASSAPGQGSTDTQYF; cdr3_nt: TGTGCCAGCAGTGCTCCGGGACAGGGGAGCACAGATACGCAGTATTTT
v_call: TRBV19; d_call: NA; j_call: TRBJ1-1; clone_size: many; cdr3_aa: CASSIRHTEAFF; cdr3_nt: TGTGCCAGTAGTATTCGGCACACTGAAGCTTTCTTT
v_call: TRBV15; d_call: NA; j_call: TRBJ2-7; clone_size: many; cdr3_aa: CATSRATSTYEQSF; cdr3_nt: TGTGCCACCAGCAGAGCCACCTCCACCTACGAGCAGTCCTTC
v_call: TRBV11-2; d_call: NA; j_call: TRBJ2-5; clone_size: many; cdr3_aa: CASSLAHSDIWETQYF; cdr3_nt: TGTGCCAGCAGCTTAGCTCATAGTGACATTTGGGAGACCCAGTACTTC
v_call: TRBV11-2; d_call: NA; j_call: TRBJ2-7; clone_size: many; cdr3_aa: CASSFVYLNYEQYF; cdr3_nt: TGTGCCAGCAGCTTCGTTTACCTTAACTACGAGCAGTACTTC
v_call: TRBV12-3/TRBV12-4; d_call: TRBD2; j_call: TRBJ2-7; clone_size: many; cdr3_aa: CASSLGGPNSYEQYF; cdr3_nt: TGTGCCAGCAGTTTGGGAGGGCCAAACTCCTACGAGCAGTACTTC
v_call: TRBV6-1; d_call: NA; j_call: TRBJ1-2; clone_size: NA; cdr3_aa: CASSEAATNYGYTF; cdr3_nt: TGTGCCAGCAGTGAAGCGGCCACCAACTATGGCTACACCTTC
v_call: TRBV6-5; d_call: NA; j_call: TRBJ1-1; clone_size: many; cdr3_aa: CASSYRSQAFF; cdr3_nt: TGTGCCAGCAGTTACCGGTCCCAAGCTTTCTTT
v_call: TRBV5-1; d_call: TRBD1; j_call: TRBJ2-7; clone_size: many; cdr3_aa: CASSWTGEADEQYF; cdr3_nt: TGCGCCAGCAGCTGGACAGGGGAAGCGGACGAGCAGTACTTC
v_call: TRBV29-1; d_call: NA; j_call: TRBJ2-2; clone_size: many; cdr3_aa: CSVVEGNTGELFF; cdr3_nt: TGCAGCGTTGTAGAGGGAAACACCGGGGAGCTGTTTTTT